The 5 T cell receptor beta chains in this list originate from one sample, sequenced in a study of T cell repertoires in cytomegalovirus infection. MiXCR, run by TCRdb on the reads, gives a single entry per CDR3 protein. The repertoire has approximately 500,000 distinct CDR3 sequences, 11% of them found once; the top ten carry roughly 10%. The sequenced sample consisted of PBMCs. These receptors originate from a human donor in good health (CMV status not recorded). Some clones in this sample may be carry-over from other donors' samples.

This clonotype has more than one count but fewer than ten. The chain couples TRBV6-1 to TRBJ2-3; 13 bases line up with TRBD2. CDR1 is MNHNS and CDR2 is SASEGT in the germline V gene. V lost 5 bases to trimming and J lost 4 bases; unmatched junction nucleotides: 6. This CDR3 has 16 amino acids. The CDR3 DNA reads TGTGCCAGCAGTTCGCGGACTAGCGGGAGCCCAGATACGCAGTATTTT. Its protein product is CASSSRTSGSPDTQYF.

This clonotype has more than one count but fewer than ten. The J gene is TRBJ1-1, the V gene TRBV6-5, with D uncertain. The CDR3 has 14 amino acids. Between the trimmed V and J ends, which lost 0 bases and 1 base, there was a span of 6 bases. Per the germline V gene, CDR1 is MNHEY and CDR2 is SVGAGI. DNA for the CDR3: TGTGCCAGCAGTTACTCAGGTTGGAACACTGAAGCTTTCTTT. Its protein is CASSYSGWNTEAFF.

The chain uses TRBV19 and TRBJ2-2; 7 bases line up with TRBD2. Germline CDR1 LNHDA, CDR2 SQIVND (reference sequence). With 4 bases clipped from V and 2 bases from J, the junction kept 4 bases outside the gene matches. The CDR3 runs to 15 residues. The CDR3 DNA reads TGTGCCAGTAGTACCAGCGGGGCAAACACCGGGGAGCTGTTTTTT. Residues: CASSTSGANTGELFF.

In this sample, this clonotype turned up many times. This chain uses TRBV28 with TRBJ2-5; D may be TRBD2 (5 bases). Germline V gene lookup returns CDR1 MDHEN and CDR2 SYDVKM. This CDR3 region has 15 residues. V gave up 6 bases and J gave up 5 bases, with 19 bases separating them. In DNA form, the CDR3 reads TGTGCCAGCAGCGCAGGAGGCAGCCACGGGGAGACCCAGTACTTC. Protein: CASSAGGSHGETQYF.

This clonotype has more than one count but fewer than ten. This chain connects TRBV12-3 or TRBV12-4 to TRBJ1-2, with 10 bases identical to TRBD1. This CDR3 is built from 14 residues. V was pared by 3 bases and J by 7 bases, with 5 bases of the junction left unmatched. The CDR3 DNA is TGTGCCAGCAGTTTTGGGGGACAGGGGCTTGGCTACACCTTC. Its protein is CASSFGGQGLGYTF.